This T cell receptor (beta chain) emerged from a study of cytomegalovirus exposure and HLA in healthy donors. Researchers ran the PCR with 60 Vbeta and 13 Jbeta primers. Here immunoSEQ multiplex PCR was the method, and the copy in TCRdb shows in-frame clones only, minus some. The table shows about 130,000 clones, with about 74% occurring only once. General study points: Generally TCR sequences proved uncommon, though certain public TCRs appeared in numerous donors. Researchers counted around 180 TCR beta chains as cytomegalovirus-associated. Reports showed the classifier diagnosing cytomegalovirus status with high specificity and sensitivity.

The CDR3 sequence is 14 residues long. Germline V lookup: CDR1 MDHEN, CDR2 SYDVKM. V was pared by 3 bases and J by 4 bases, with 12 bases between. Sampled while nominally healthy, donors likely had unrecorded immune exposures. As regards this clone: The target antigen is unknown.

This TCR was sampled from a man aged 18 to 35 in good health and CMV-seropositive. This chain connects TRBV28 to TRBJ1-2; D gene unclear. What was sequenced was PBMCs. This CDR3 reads CASSFSEAFYGYTF. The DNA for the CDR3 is TGTGCCAGCAGTTTTTCCGAGGCTTTCTATGGCTACACCTTC.